This T cell receptor (beta chain) was recorded in a study of T cells after somatic rescue of genetic block. CDR3 length: 17 amino acids. Germline CDR1 is SGDLS and CDR2 is YYNGEE. V was clipped by 1 base and J by 6 bases, with 17 bases between them. Clones were read by immunoSEQ multiplex PCR, and TCRdb kept only the in-frame ones, dropping some. Seen here are 110,000 or so clones, 80% to 95% observed once, and the top ten hold around 1.5%. Sample: peripheral blood mononuclear cells (PBMCs). The source is a woman under 30. The chain employs TRBV9 and TRBJ1-6, with a possible D match to TRBD1 (6 bases). The CDR3 nucleotides are TGTGCCAGCAGCGTACTGCCAGGGGCTCTCCTTAATTCACCCCTCCACTTT. Its translation is CASSVLPGALLNSPLHF. Combining the CDR3 with reference TRBV9 and TRBJ1-6 gives the whole variable domain DSGVTQTPKHLITATGQRVTLRCSPRSGDLSVYWYQQSLDQGLQFLIQYYNGEERAKGNILERFSAQQFPDLHSELNLSSLELGDSALYFCASSVLPGALLNSPLHFGNGTRLTVT.